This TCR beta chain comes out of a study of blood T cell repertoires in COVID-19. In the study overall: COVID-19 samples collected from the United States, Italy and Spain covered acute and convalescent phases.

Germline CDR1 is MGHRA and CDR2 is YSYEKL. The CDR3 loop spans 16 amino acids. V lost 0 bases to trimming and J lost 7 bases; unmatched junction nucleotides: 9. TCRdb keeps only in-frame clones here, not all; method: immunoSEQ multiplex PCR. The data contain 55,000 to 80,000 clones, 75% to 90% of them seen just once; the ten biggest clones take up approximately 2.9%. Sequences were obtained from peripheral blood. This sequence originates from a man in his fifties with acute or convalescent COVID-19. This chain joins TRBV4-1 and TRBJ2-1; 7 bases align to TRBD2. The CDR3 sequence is CASSQDGRGRGNEQFF. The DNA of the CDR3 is TGCGCCAGCAGCCAAGACGGTCGCGGGAGAGGTAATGAGCAGTTCTTC.